The clone carrying this T cell receptor (beta chain) was observed a few times. V lost 5 bases and J lost 5; bases outside the gene matches: 5. Looked up from germline, CDR1 is SGHRS and CDR2 is YFSETQ. This CDR3 has 13 amino acids. This record belongs to a study of blood T cell repertoires in COVID-19. Overall study: Whether acute or convalescent, the COVID-19 samples came from the United States, Italy and Spain. Sample material is recorded as cDNA or gDNA derived from T cells, B-cell-depleted T cells, or PBMCs.

In the source study's methods: How many nucleated cells were present was estimated from reference gene primer amplification. Sequencing was performed with immunoSEQ multiplex PCR; in TCRdb, only in-frame clones are kept and a portion is missing. From that table come the V and J calls and clone size; the DNA was used to work out D and trimming. The sample lists about 230,000 clones; roughly 80% were seen once. Sequencing was carried out using peripheral blood. This TCR was sampled from a woman aged 70-85 years with active or convalescent COVID-19. V and J are TRBV5-1 and TRBJ2-7; 9 positions agree with TRBD1. This CDR3 reads CASRRTGADEQYF. The CDR3 DNA sequence: TGCGCCAGCAGAAGGACAGGGGCCGACGAGCAGTACTTC.